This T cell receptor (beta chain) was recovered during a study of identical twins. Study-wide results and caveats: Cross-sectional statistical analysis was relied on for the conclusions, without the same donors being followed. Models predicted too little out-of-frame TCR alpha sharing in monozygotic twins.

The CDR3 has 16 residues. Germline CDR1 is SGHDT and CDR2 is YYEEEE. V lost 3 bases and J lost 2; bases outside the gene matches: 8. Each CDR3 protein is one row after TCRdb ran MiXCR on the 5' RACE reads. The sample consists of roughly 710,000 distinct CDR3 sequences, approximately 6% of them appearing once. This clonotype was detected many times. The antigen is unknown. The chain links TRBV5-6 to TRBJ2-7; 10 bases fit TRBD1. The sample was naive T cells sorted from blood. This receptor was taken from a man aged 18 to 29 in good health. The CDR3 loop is CASSWLAGTGAYEQYF. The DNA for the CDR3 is TGTGCCAGCAGCTGGCTGGCCGGGACAGGGGCCTACGAGCAGTACTTC.